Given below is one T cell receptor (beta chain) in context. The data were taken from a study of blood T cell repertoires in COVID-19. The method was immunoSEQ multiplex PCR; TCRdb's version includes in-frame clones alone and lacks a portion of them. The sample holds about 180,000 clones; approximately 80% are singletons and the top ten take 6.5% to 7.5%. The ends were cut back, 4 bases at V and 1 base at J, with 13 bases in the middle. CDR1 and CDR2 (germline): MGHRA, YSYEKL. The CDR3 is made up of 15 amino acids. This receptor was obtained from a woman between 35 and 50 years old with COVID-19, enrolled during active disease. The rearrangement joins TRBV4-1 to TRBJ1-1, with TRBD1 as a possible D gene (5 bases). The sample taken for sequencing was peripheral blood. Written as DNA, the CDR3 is TGCGCCAGCAGCCTGGGGGAGGGGAGGAACACTGAAGCTTTCTTT. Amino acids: CASSLGEGRNTEAFF.